What follows are 3 T cell receptor beta chains derived from one specimen sequenced in a study of blood T cell repertoires in COVID-19. The method was immunoSEQ multiplex PCR; TCRdb's version includes in-frame clones alone and lacks a portion of them. The table records just over 300,000 clones, over 80% of them present only once. Input material: PBMCs or T cells enriched from blood (not recorded which). The receptors stem from a woman under 30 who had recovered from COVID-19.

V is TRBV5-6 and J is TRBJ1-1, with D possibly TRBD1 on 5 matching bases. Germline V gives CDR1 SGHDT, CDR2 YYEEEE. Deletions cut 8 bases from V and 0 bases from J, with 11 bases between. The CDR3 is 13 amino acids. In DNA, the CDR3 is TGTGCCAGTCAGGGACTTATGAACACTGAAGCTTTCTTT. Residues: CASQGLMNTEAFF.

V is TRBV2 and J is TRBJ1-6; 7 positions match TRBD1. CDR1 is SNHLY, CDR2 FYNNEI, per germline. The CDR3 is 16 residues long. The V gene end was trimmed by 5 bases and the J gene end by 7 bases; junction bases not matched to a gene: 11. The CDR3 here is CASSIGTAQGNSPLHF. CDR3 sequence (DNA): TGTGCCAGCAGTATAGGGACAGCCCAGGGCAATTCACCCCTCCACTTT.

V is TRBV9 and J is TRBJ2-5; TRBD1 agrees at 9 bases. The CDR3 is 16 residues long. Trimming cost V 0 bases and J 1 base; bases outside gene matches: 4. Germline values: CDR1 SGDLS, CDR2 YYNGEE. This CDR3 is CASSVGTGAIQETQYF. CDR3 DNA: TGTGCCAGCAGCGTAGGGACAGGGGCAATCCAAGAGACCCAGTACTTC.